This entry describes one TCR beta chain. Antigen: not known. The data are from a study of response to subunit inactivated influenza vaccine. CDR1 and CDR2 (germline): LGHNA, YSLEER. The length of the CDR3 is 13 residues. Trimming removed 0 bases at V and 14 bases at J, with 16 bases between. TCRdb redid the calling of the RT-PCR reads with MiXCR, one entry per CDR3 protein. The data contain 650,000 to 700,000 distinct CDR3 sequences, about a sixth of them singletons. Findings of the study overall: The authors put forward the suggestion that each seasonal influenza vaccination may bring in only a limited number of new T cells.

The TCR sequence derives from a man aged 50 or older who received an inactivated influenza vaccine. The material was PBMCs from blood, obtained roughly 12 days after vaccination. This chain uses TRBV4-3 with TRBJ2-5; D is uncertain. The DNA of the CDR3 is TGCGCCAGCAGCCAAGATCCCCCCCACCCCTCCTACTTC. Translating gives CASSQDPPHPSYF.